This TCR beta chain emerged from a study of tumor-infiltrating lymphocytes in oesophageal squamous cell carcinoma. One entry per CDR3 protein, called by TCRdb with MiXCR from the PCR reads. Here the sample spans about 19,000 distinct CDR3 sequences, roughly 41% being singletons. Germline V CDR1 and CDR2: SGHVS, FQNEAQ. CDR3 size: 18 residues. The sequence was collected from a male donor with esophageal squamous cell carcinoma. The chain is built from TRBV7-8 and TRBJ2-7; 7 positions match TRBD1. The end of the DNA aligns better with TRBJ2-1, so the J call may be wrong. The material sequenced was normal esophageal tissue next to the tumor. In DNA, the CDR3 is TGTGCCAGCAGCAAGGGGTACGGGACAGAGACATATTACAATGAGCAGTTCTTC. Amino acids: CASSKGYGTETYYNEQFF.